A single sample is the source of the 20 T cell receptor beta chains below, sequenced in a study of blood T cell repertoires in COVID-19. TCRdb's copy holds only in-frame clones and misses some; the assay was immunoSEQ multiplex PCR. This sample has some 73,000 clones, with over 70% found just once. Source material: peripheral blood. These receptors originate from a man aged 60 to 75 with acute or convalescent COVID-19.

This chain links TRBV30 with TRBJ1-2; 8 positions agree with TRBD1. Trimming removed 3 bases from V and 5 bases from J; junction bases left unmatched: 8. The CDR3 runs to 14 residues. Per the germline V gene, CDR1 is GTSNPN and CDR2 is SVGIG (reference sequence). The CDR3 loop reads CAWRDRADAYGYTF. The CDR3 nucleotides read TGTGCCTGGAGGGACAGGGCCGATGCATATGGCTACACCTTC.

The chain carries TRBV10-2 and TRBJ2-3; weak D call: TRBD2 (6 bases). Trimming left V 4 bases short and J 4 bases short, with 15 bases between. The CDR3 is made up of 15 amino acids. Germline CDR1 WSHSY, CDR2 SAAADI. CDR3 nucleotide sequence: TGCGCCAGCAGTGGGGGACTCGCGACCTCAGATACGCAGTATTTT. This codes for CASSGGLATSDTQYF.

V is TRBV5-4 and J is TRBJ2-3; 15 bases are a match to TRBD2. With 2 bases clipped from V and 5 bases from J, the junction kept 6 bases outside the gene matches. From germline, CDR1 is SGHNT and CDR2 YYREEE (reference sequence). CDR3 size: 17 residues. The CDR3: CASSFGTSGGRGDTQYF. The CDR3 DNA reads as TGTGCCAGCAGCTTCGGGACTAGCGGGGGGCGGGGAGATACGCAGTATTTT.

The V gene is TRBV12-3 or TRBV12-4, the J gene TRBJ2-5; no clear D. Trimming stripped 3 bases from V and 3 bases from J, with 8 bases between. This CDR3 has 13 residues. The CDR3 spells CASSFGSKETQYF. The DNA for the CDR3 is TGTGCCAGCAGTTTCGGGTCGAAAGAGACCCAGTACTTC.

At least ten counts were recorded for this clone. The J gene is TRBJ2-7, the V gene TRBV24-1; 8 bases are shared with TRBD2. Unmatched junction bases numbered 8, after V lost 3 bases and J lost 5 bases. This CDR3 contains 15 residues. The germline V gene has CDR1 KGHDR and CDR2 SFDVKD. The CDR3 nucleotides read TGTGCCACCAGTGATCGTAGCGGGGAGTACGACGAGCAGTACTTC. Residues: CATSDRSGEYDEQYF.

The rearrangement links TRBV9 to TRBJ1-2, with a tentative D call TRBD1 (5 bases). With 3 bases removed from V and 2 bases from J, the gap between germline ends came to 11 bases. Germline V lookup: CDR1 SGDLS, CDR2 YYNGEE. The length of the CDR3 is 14 residues. The CDR3 is CASSDGGLNYGYTF. The CDR3 region has the DNA TGTGCCAGCAGCGACGGGGGGTTGAACTATGGCTACACCTTC.

This clone came up a few times. The chain uses TRBV6-5 and TRBJ1-1; D is possibly TRBD1 (5 bases). The length of the CDR3 is 11 residues. V lost 6 bases to trimming and J lost 7 bases, with 9 bases between them. Germline lookup yields CDR1 MNHEY and CDR2 SVGAGI. Here the CDR3 reads CASRGQIEAFF. The CDR3 DNA is TGTGCCAGCAGAGGACAAATTGAAGCTTTCTTT.

V gene TRBV15 combines with J gene TRBJ2-6, with a tentative D call TRBD1 (5 bases). Deletions cut 6 bases from V and 0 bases from J, with 12 bases between. The length of the CDR3 is 16 residues. Germline V gives CDR1 LNHNV, CDR2 YYDKDF (reference sequence). In DNA, the CDR3 is TGTGCCACCAGGGGGCTGGGGAACTCTGGGGCCAACGTCCTGACTTTC. It is translated as CATRGLGNSGANVLTF.

The rearrangement uses TRBV4-1 and TRBJ2-7; 9 bases line up with TRBD1. The CDR3 extends over 15 amino acids. J lost 6 bases, V lost 0 bases, and 6 bases had no gene match. CDR1 and CDR2 (germline): MGHRA, YSYEKL. DNA for the CDR3: TGCGCCAGCAGCCAAGACTGGAGGACAGGGGTCGAGCAGTACTTC. Amino acids: CASSQDWRTGVEQYF.

The CDR3 region is CASSSSEGRYTEAFF. The CDR3 DNA reads as TGCGCCAGCAGCTCCAGTGAAGGGAGGTATACTGAAGCTTTCTTT. The rearrangement links TRBV5-1 to TRBJ1-1; D remains ambiguous. Trimming took 3 bases from V and 5 from J, leaving 17 bases between them. This CDR3 is 15 amino acids long. From germline, CDR1 is SGHRS and CDR2 YFSETQ.

V usage is TRBV3-1 (or the pseudogene TRBV3-2) and J usage is TRBJ2-3, with a weak D call TRBD2 (6 bases). CDR3 size: 15 residues. V was pared by 4 bases and J by 0 bases, with 11 bases between. Germline V CDR1 and CDR2: LGHDT, YNNKEL (reference sequence). CDR3 sequence reads: CASSLGGTSTDTQYF. The DNA for the CDR3 is TGTGCCAGCAGCCTGGGAGGTACTAGCACAGATACGCAGTATTTT.

The chain carries TRBV19 and TRBJ1-5; 12 nucleotides align to TRBD1. The CDR3 is made up of 17 amino acids. V was clipped by 9 bases and J by 2 bases; unmatched bases: 11. Germline V lookup: CDR1 LNHDA, CDR2 SQIVND (reference sequence). In DNA, the CDR3 is TGTGCCAGCCGGGGGGGACAGGGGGCGTGGGGCAATCAGCCCCAGCATTTT. It yields the protein CASRGGQGAWGNQPQHF.

In DNA, the CDR3 is TGTGCCAGCAGCCCGAGGACAGGGGATAATGAAAAACTGTTTTTT. It yields the protein CASSPRTGDNEKLFF. The chain carries TRBV11-1 and TRBJ1-4, with 9 nucleotides matching TRBD1. The V gene's germline CDR1 is SGHAT and CDR2 FQDESV (reference sequence). V shed 5 bases, J shed 4 bases, and the junction held 5 bases outside the gene matches. The CDR3 runs 15 residues.

This CDR3 reads CASSIGTLSYEQYF. The CDR3 DNA sequence: TGTGCCAGTAGTATAGGGACACTAAGCTACGAGCAGTACTTC. The V and J genes are TRBV19 and TRBJ2-7, with D tentatively TRBD1 (5 bases). The CDR3 runs 14 residues. Germline V lookup: CDR1 LNHDA, CDR2 SQIVND (reference sequence). The germline V and J ends were trimmed by 1 base and 3 bases, with 10 bases remaining between them.

The genes are TRBV5-1 and TRBJ2-1; 8 positions match TRBD1. Trimming at V came to 2 bases and at J to 0 bases, leaving 4 bases not matched to a gene. The CDR3 length is 16 residues. The germline gives CDR1 SGHRS, CDR2 YFSETQ. The CDR3 DNA is TGCGCCAGCAGCTTCTGGACAGGGCGCTCCTACAATGAGCAGTTCTTC. This encodes CASSFWTGRSYNEQFF.

The V and J genes are TRBV5-1 and TRBJ1-1; D is undetermined. The germline V gene has CDR1 SGHRS and CDR2 YFSETQ. This CDR3 comprises 14 residues. V was clipped by 4 bases and J by 1 base, with 11 bases between them. In DNA, the CDR3 is TGCGCCAGCAGCCTGGGTATGAGGAACACTGAAGCTTTCTTT. Its translation: CASSLGMRNTEAFF.

The chain couples TRBV5-1 to TRBJ1-1, with D tentatively TRBD1 (5 bases). This CDR3 is built from 14 residues. Germline CDR1 reads SGHRS; CDR2 reads YFSETQ. Deletions cut 4 bases from V and 1 base from J, with 11 bases between. CDR3 loop: CASSPMGGNTEAFF. DNA of the CDR3: TGCGCCAGCAGCCCTATGGGGGGGAACACTGAAGCTTTCTTT.

The gene calls are TRBV25-1 and TRBJ1-5; D unclear. Germline lookup yields CDR1 MGHDK and CDR2 SYGVNS. The CDR3 is made up of 13 amino acids. V gave up 3 bases and J gave up 5 bases, with 8 bases separating them. CDR3 loop: CASSDSGYQPQHF. The CDR3 DNA reads TGTGCCAGCAGTGACAGCGGGTATCAGCCCCAGCATTTT.

The chain carries TRBV24-1 and TRBJ2-1; 7 bases align to TRBD1. The V segment lost 0 bases and the J segment 5 bases; nucleotides outside the gene matches: 6. Germline values: CDR1 KGHDR, CDR2 SFDVKD. The CDR3 has 16 amino acids. CDR3 amino acids: CATSDLRGQFDNEQFF. The CDR3 DNA sequence: TGTGCCACCAGTGATTTGAGGGGACAGTTCGACAATGAGCAGTTCTTC.

The genes are TRBV7-9 and TRBJ1-5; possible D gene TRBD1, 6 bases. V shed 1 base and J shed 7 bases, with 11 bases lying between them. The CDR3 length is 14 residues. Germline V lookup: CDR1 SEHNR, CDR2 FQNEAQ (reference sequence). The CDR3 reads CASSLVGGQQPQHF. As DNA, the CDR3 is TGTGCCAGCAGCTTAGTCGGGGGGCAACAGCCCCAGCATTTT.